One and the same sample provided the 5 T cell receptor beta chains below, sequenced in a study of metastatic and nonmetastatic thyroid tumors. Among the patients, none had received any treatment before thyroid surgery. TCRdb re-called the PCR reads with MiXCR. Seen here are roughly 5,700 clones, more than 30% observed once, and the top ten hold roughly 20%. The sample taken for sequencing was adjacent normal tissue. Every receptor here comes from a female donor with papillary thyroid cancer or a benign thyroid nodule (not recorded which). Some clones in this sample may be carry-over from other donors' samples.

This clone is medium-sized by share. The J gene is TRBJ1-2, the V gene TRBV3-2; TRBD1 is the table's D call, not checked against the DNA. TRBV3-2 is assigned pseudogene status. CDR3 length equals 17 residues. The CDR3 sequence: CASSCKGALLIPNGYTF. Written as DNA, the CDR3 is TGTGCCAGCTCCTGTAAGGGGGCGCTTCTCATTCCTAATGGCTACACCTTC.

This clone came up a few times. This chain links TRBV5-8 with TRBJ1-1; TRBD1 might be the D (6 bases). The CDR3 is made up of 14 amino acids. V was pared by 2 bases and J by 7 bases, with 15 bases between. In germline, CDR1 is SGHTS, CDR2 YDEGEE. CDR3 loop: CASSFSGGAGEAFF. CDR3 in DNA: TGTGCCAGCAGCTTTTCGGGGGGCGCCGGTGAAGCTTTCTTT.

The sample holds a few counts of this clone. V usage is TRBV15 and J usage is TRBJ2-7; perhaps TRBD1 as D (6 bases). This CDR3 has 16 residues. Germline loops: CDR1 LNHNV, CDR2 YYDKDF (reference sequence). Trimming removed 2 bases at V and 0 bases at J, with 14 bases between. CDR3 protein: CATSRYRDTASYEQYF. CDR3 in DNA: TGTGCCACCAGCAGATACCGGGACACCGCCTCCTACGAGCAGTACTTC.

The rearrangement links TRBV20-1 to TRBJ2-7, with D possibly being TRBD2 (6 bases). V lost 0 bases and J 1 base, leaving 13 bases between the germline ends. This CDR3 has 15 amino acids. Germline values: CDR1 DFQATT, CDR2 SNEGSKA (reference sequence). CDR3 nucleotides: TGCAGTGCTAGAGACCCGGGACTTCCATCCTACGAGCAGTACTTC. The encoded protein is CSARDPGLPSYEQYF.

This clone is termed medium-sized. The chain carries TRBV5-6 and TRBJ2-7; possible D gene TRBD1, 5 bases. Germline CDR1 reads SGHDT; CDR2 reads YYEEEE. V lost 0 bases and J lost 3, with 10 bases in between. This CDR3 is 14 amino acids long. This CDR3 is CASSLAGHIYEQYF. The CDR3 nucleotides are TGTGCCAGCAGCTTGGCAGGACACATCTACGAGCAGTACTTC. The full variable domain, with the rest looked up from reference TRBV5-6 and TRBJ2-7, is DAGVTQSPTHLIKTRGQQVTLRCSPKSGHDTVSWYQQALGQGPQFIFQYYEEEERQRGNFPDRFSGHQFPNYSSELNVNALLLGDSALYLCASSLAGHIYEQYFGPGTRLTVT.